Listed below are T cell receptor beta chains from one sample, sequenced in a study of cytomegalovirus exposure and HLA in healthy donors. Clones were read by immunoSEQ multiplex PCR, and TCRdb kept only the in-frame ones, dropping some. The sample has 150,000 to 200,000 clones, 10% to 15% seen once. The specimen sequenced was PBMCs. The receptors originated from a man aged 45-65 years in good health and CMV-seropositive. Each CDR3 is given with its conserved first and last residue. D genes are given only for firm matches. A row's size may be missing; if present it is once, few, many or a size class.

>TRBV14|TRBJ1-5|16|-|-
CASSRHAGVANQPQHF
TGTGCCAGCAGCCGGCATGCCGGGGTAGCCAATCAGCCCCAGCATTTT
>TRBV4-3|TRBJ2-5|16|-|TRBD2
CASSQDKLAEGGTQYF
TGCGCCAGCAGCCAAGATAAACTAGCGGAAGGAGGGACCCAGTACTTC
>TRBV10-3|TRBJ2-5|16|-|-
CAISGFSAGRQETQYF
TGTGCCATCAGTGGATTTTCGGCAGGCCGCCAAGAGACCCAGTACTTC
>TRBV7-2|TRBJ1-1|14|-|TRBD1
CASSAQGGNTEAFF
TGTGCCAGCAGCGCACAGGGGGGGAACACTGAAGCTTTCTTT
>TRBV7-2|TRBJ1-4|16|-|-
CASSLGVGQGEEKLFF
TGTGCCAGCAGCTTAGGGGTAGGGCAGGGTGAAGAAAAACTGTTTTTT
>TRBV7-2|TRBJ2-3|16|-|TRBD2
CASSLVAGGRTDTQYF
TGTGCCAGCAGCCTAGTAGCGGGGGGGAGGACAGATACGCAGTATTTT
>TRBV9|TRBJ2-6|14|-|-
CASSPYSGANVLTF
TGTGCCAGCAGCCCGTACTCTGGGGCCAACGTCCTGACTTTC
>TRBV9|TRBJ1-1|15|few|TRBD1
CASSVGHRGLTEAFF
TGTGCCAGCAGCGTAGGTCACAGGGGGCTCACTGAAGCTTTCTTT
>TRBV30|TRBJ1-5|14|-|TRBD1
CAWSGGQGRQPQHF
TGTGCCTGGAGTGGAGGACAGGGAAGACAGCCCCAGCATTTT
>TRBV6-6|TRBJ1-5|13|few|-
CASIRDSNQPQHF
TGTGCCAGCATCCGCGATAGCAATCAGCCCCAGCATTTT
>TRBV5-1|TRBJ1-1|14|few|-
CASSSQDITQGAFF
TGCGCCAGCAGCTCCCAGGACATCACCCAAGGAGCTTTCTTT
>TRBV11-3|TRBJ2-7|14|-|-
CASSLVVSFYEQYF
TGTGCCAGCAGCTTGGTCGTAAGCTTCTACGAGCAGTACTTC
>TRBV5-1|TRBJ1-2|13|-|-
CASSLEGDYGYTF
TGCGCCAGCAGCTTGGAAGGGGACTATGGCTACACCTTC
>TRBV7-9|TRBJ2-2|13|-|-
CASSLPNTGELFF
TGTGCCAGCAGCCTCCCGAACACCGGGGAGCTGTTTTTT
>TRBV12-2|TRBJ1-2|14|-|-
CASRLARDSYGYTF
TGTGCAAGTCGCTTAGCGCGGGACAGCTATGGCTACACCTTC
>TRBV19|TRBJ1-1|15|few|-
CASSIGSRWDTEAFF
TGTGCCAGTAGTATCGGTTCCAGGTGGGACACTGAAGCTTTCTTT
>TRBV9|TRBJ2-3|15|-|-
CASSVGAGSTDTQYF
TGTGCCAGCAGCGTAGGGGCGGGCAGCACAGATACGCAGTATTTT